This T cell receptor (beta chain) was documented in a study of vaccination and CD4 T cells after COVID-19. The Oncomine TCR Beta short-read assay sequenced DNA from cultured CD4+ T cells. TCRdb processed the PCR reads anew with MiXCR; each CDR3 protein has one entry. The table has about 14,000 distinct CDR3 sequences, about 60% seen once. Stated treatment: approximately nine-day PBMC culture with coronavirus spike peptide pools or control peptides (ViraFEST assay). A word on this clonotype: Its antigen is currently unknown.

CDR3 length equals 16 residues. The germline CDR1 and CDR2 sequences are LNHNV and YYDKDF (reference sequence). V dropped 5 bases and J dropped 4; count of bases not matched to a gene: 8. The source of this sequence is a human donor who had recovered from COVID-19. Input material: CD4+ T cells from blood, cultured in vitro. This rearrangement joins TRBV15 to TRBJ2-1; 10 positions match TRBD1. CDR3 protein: CATSGMAGQGYNEQFF. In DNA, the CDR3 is TGTGCCACCAGCGGTATGGCGGGACAGGGGTACAATGAGCAGTTCTTC.